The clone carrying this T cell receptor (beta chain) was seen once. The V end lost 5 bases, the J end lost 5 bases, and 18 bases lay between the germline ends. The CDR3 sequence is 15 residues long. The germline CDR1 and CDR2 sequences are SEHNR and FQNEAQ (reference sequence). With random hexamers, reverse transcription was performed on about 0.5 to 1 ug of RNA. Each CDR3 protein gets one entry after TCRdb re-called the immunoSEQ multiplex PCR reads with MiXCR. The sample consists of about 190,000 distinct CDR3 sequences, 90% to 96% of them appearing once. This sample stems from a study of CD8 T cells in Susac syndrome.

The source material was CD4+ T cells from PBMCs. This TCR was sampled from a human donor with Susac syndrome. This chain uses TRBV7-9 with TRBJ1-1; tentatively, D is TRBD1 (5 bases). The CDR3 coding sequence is TGTGCCAGCAGCAAAGACAGACCCCCTCGGACTGAAGCTTTCTTT. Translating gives CASSKDRPPRTEAFF. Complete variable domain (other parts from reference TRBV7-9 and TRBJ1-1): DTGVSQNPRHKITKRGQNVTFRCDPISEHNRLYWYRQTLGQGPEFLTYFQNEAQLEKSRLLSDRFSAERPKGSFSTLEIQRTEQGDSAMYLCASSKDRPPRTEAFFGQGTRLTVV.